Each of the 8 T cell receptor beta chains below was sequenced from the same sample in a study of blood T cell repertoires in COVID-19. The table came from immunoSEQ multiplex PCR; TCRdb's copy has only in-frame clones and leaves some out. The profile shows about 63,000 clones, roughly four fifths of them singletons. Sequenced material: peripheral blood. These receptors all stem from a man aged 55 to 70 with COVID-19, enrolled during active disease.

V is TRBV25-1 and J is TRBJ1-3; 11 nucleotides match TRBD1. This CDR3 contains 15 residues. Germline loops: CDR1 MGHDK, CDR2 SYGVNS. After removal of 4 bases from V and 3 bases from J, the junction contained 2 bases not matched to a gene. CDR3 region: CASSGTGGNGNTIYF. The CDR3, as DNA: TGTGCCAGCAGTGGGACAGGGGGCAATGGAAACACCATATATTTT.

CDR3 residues: CASSVGLAGIEADTQYF. The CDR3 DNA is TGCGCCAGCAGTGTGGGATTAGCGGGGATTGAAGCAGATACGCAGTATTTT. J is TRBJ2-3 and V is TRBV5-1; 8 nucleotides line up with TRBD2. CDR3 size: 17 residues. The V gene's germline CDR1 is SGHRS and CDR2 YFSETQ. J gave up 4 bases and V 5 bases, and 15 bases lay outside the gene matches.

A single count supports this clone. The CDR3 is CASKPGQGTSPLHF. The CDR3 DNA follows: TGTGCCAGCAAACCGGGACAGGGTACTTCACCCCTCCACTTT. The chain recombines TRBV6-5 with TRBJ1-6; TRBD1 aligns across 9 bases. CDR3 length equals 14 residues. The germline V gene has CDR1 MNHEY and CDR2 SVGAGI. With V trimmed by 7 bases and J by 9 bases, 7 bases remained unmatched.

This clone was counted a few times. The chain has TRBV7-3 and TRBJ2-1; D unresolved. Germline assignment: CDR1 SGHTA and CDR2 FQGTGA. V was pared by 1 base and J by 5 bases, with 6 bases between. The CDR3 consists of 13 residues. The CDR3 bases are TGTGCCAGCAGCTTAAATAGTAACAATGAGCAGTTCTTC. Its protein product is CASSLNSNNEQFF.

The chain couples TRBV11-3 to TRBJ2-7; 7 positions agree with TRBD1. CDR3 length: 15 residues. Per the germline V gene, CDR1 is SGHNT and CDR2 is YENEEA. With 9 bases clipped from V and 0 bases from J, the junction kept 11 bases outside the gene matches. CDR3 DNA sequence: TGTGCCAGTACCTTAGGGGACAGTTTCTCCTACGAGCAGTACTTC. Amino acid sequence: CASTLGDSFSYEQYF.

This clone has more than one count but fewer than ten. The V gene is TRBV7-9, the J gene TRBJ2-2; D uncertain. Germline CDR1 and CDR2: SEHNR and FQNEAQ (reference sequence). This CDR3 contains 12 residues. For the CDR3, the DNA is TGTGCTTCCCCCCAGGCGAACGGGGAGCTGTTTTTT. Translation gives CASPQANGELFF.

V usage is TRBV6-5 and J usage is TRBJ2-2; 8 nucleotides align to TRBD1. Germline loops: CDR1 MNHEY, CDR2 SVGAGI. The V gene end was trimmed by 6 bases and the J gene end by 5 bases; junction bases not matched to a gene: 8. The CDR3 extends over 15 amino acids. The CDR3 DNA sequence: TGTGCCAGCAGCCTCAGGGGGCTTATAACCGGGGAGCTGTTTTTT. It yields the protein CASSLRGLITGELFF.

V and J are TRBV11-3 and TRBJ2-7, with TRBD2 identical over 15 bases. Trimming took 0 bases from V and 1 from J; bases not matched to a gene: 10. This CDR3 contains 20 residues. The V gene's germline CDR1 is SGHNT and CDR2 YENEEA. In DNA form, the CDR3 reads TGTGCCAGCAGCTTAGACCTCCGGACTAGCGGGAGGGCCAGTTCCTACGAGCAGTACTTC. Its translation is CASSLDLRTSGRASSYEQYF.